This TCR beta chain was profiled in a study of blood T cell repertoires in COVID-19. Turning to the study itself: COVID-19 samples collected from the United States, Italy and Spain covered acute and convalescent phases. Sources were T cells, B-cell-depleted T cells, or PBMCs; the material itself was cDNA or gDNA.

CDR3 length equals 16 residues. The germline CDR1 and CDR2 sequences are LNHDA and SQIVND (reference sequence). With 2 bases clipped from V and 4 bases from J, the junction kept 10 bases outside the gene matches. Authors' processing steps: Researchers report that nucleated cell counts were estimated from reference gene primer amplification. The assay was immunoSEQ multiplex PCR, and TCRdb's table has in-frame clones only and misses some. That table gives V, J and clone size, and the DNA gave D and trimming. The sample records about 91,000 clones, roughly 71% being singletons. What was sequenced was peripheral blood. This sequence originates from a woman of 80 years or more with acute or convalescent COVID-19. V usage is TRBV19 and J usage is TRBJ2-5; 7 bases are shared with TRBD2. CDR3 nucleotides: TGTGCCAGTAGTATAAGGGAGGGCTCGGGTGGAGAGACCCAGTACTTC. It is translated as CASSIREGSGGETQYF.